This TCR beta chain was recovered during a study of blood T cells in healthy people across ages. Overall study context: About one barcoded beta molecule per two T cells was the capture yield of template switching. General study results and limits: There was a strong correlation between TCR beta diversity and naive T cell percentage. Getting older went along with TCR beta diversity per million T cells dropping roughly linearly.

CDR3 size: 13 residues. Trimming left V 3 bases short and J 8 bases short, with 8 bases between. Germline loops: CDR1 MNHEY, CDR2 SMNVEV (reference sequence). In the case of this clonotype: Its antigen is undetermined.

The use of a sample-barcoded 5' primer and a J-beta primer mix characterized a second PCR of roughly 6 to 11 cycles. Each CDR3 protein gets one entry after TCRdb re-called the 5' RACE reads with MiXCR. This table has 730,000 or so distinct CDR3 sequences, around 38% appearing once. The source is an elderly man in good health. The rearrangement uses TRBV27 and TRBJ1-6, with a possible D match to TRBD1 (5 bases). Sequencing input: blood. CDR3 sequence (DNA): TGTGCCAGCAGTTTCGGGGGTCATTCACCCCTCCACTTT. As protein: CASSFGGHSPLHF.